A selection of T cell receptor beta chains follows, all from one sample in a study of response to subunit inactivated influenza vaccine. TCRdb ran MiXCR on the RT-PCR reads and lists one entry per CDR3 protein. The table records about 800,000 distinct CDR3 sequences, 20% to 25% of them present only once. Sequencing used PBMCs from blood, obtained around 5 days after vaccination. The receptor set was obtained from a man aged 50 to 59 who received an inactivated influenza vaccine. CDR3s include the opening cysteine and the closing phenylalanine or tryptophan. D genes are given only for firm matches. For some rows the clone size is stated as once, few or many, or as a class when expanded; others skip it.

V,size,J,D,CDR3,DNA
TRBV5-1,NA,TRBJ1-5,NA,CASSLRPEGEPQHF,TGCGCCAGCAGCTTACGTCCGGAGGGGGAGCCCCAGCATTTT
TRBV6-5,NA,TRBJ2-5,NA,CASSYGPHQETQYF,TGTGCCAGCAGTTACGGGCCACACCAAGAGACCCAGTACTTC
TRBV20-1,NA,TRBJ2-7,TRBD1,CSAVEGDRVDYEQYF,TGCAGTGCTGTCGAAGGGGACAGGGTGGACTACGAGCAGTACTTC
TRBV6-5,NA,TRBJ2-3,NA,CASSYSASGSRTDTQYF,TGTGCCAGCAGTTACTCTGCCAGCGGGTCCCGCACAGATACGCAGTATTTT
TRBV4-3,NA,TRBJ2-7,NA,CASSQTWGKGAYEQYF,TGCGCCAGCAGCCAGACGTGGGGAAAGGGAGCCTACGAGCAGTACTTC
TRBV20-1,NA,TRBJ2-1,TRBD2,CSARTSSGIVEQFF,TGCAGTGCTAGAACGTCTAGCGGGATCGTTGAGCAGTTCTTC
TRBV19,NA,TRBJ2-7,NA,CASSWQLGSYEQYF,TGTGCCAGTAGTTGGCAGCTGGGCTCCTACGAGCAGTACTTC
TRBV20-1,few,TRBJ1-1,TRBD1,CSATTGARNTEAFF,TGCAGTGCCACGACAGGGGCGAGGAACACTGAAGCTTTCTTT
TRBV7-2,many,TRBJ2-5,NA,CASSTGRETQYF,TGTGCCAGCAGTACAGGGAGGGAGACCCAGTACTTC
TRBV3-1,few,TRBJ2-7,NA,CASSHAAGTPYEQYF,TGTGCCAGCAGCCATGCAGCGGGGACACCCTACGAGCAGTACTTC
TRBV29-1,once,TRBJ2-1,TRBD2,CSATSGGPLRSSYNEQFF,TGCAGCGCAACTAGCGGGGGGCCTCTTCGGAGCTCCTACAATGAGCAGTTCTTC
TRBV6-5,NA,TRBJ1-2,NA,CASRVAWGGYTF,TGTGCCAGCAGGGTGGCGTGGGGCGGCTACACCTTC
TRBV6-5,few,TRBJ2-7,TRBD1,CASSYRQGNNEQYF,TGTGCCAGCAGTTACCGACAGGGGAACAACGAGCAGTACTTC
TRBV11-2,few,TRBJ2-5,TRBD1,CASSVADRVRETQYF,TGTGCCAGCAGCGTAGCGGACAGGGTCCGGGAGACCCAGTACTTC